Reported below is one T cell receptor beta chain. Its matching antigen is unknown. This entry comes from a study of T cell responses to AZD1222 COVID-19 vaccine. The V gene lost 4 bases and the J gene lost 1 base, with 11 bases spanning the gap. Per germline, CDR1 SGHKS and CDR2 YYEKEE (reference sequence). This CDR3 is built from 14 residues. The data were produced by immunoSEQ multiplex PCR, yet TCRdb's version contains in-frame clones alone and is incomplete. In the table there are more than 85,000 clones, 80% to 90% of which are singletons. Findings and limits, study-wide: Donors skewed white British and female; clonal diversity was possibly underestimated.

This clonotype originated in an adult who received the AZD1222 COVID-19 vaccine. The rearrangement uses TRBV5-5 and TRBJ1-1; no clear D gene. The starting material was peripheral blood, obtained 28 days after the second AZD1222 dose. The chain's CDR3 is CASSPGFANTEAFF. For the CDR3, the DNA is TGTGCCAGCAGCCCCGGTTTTGCGAACACTGAAGCTTTCTTT.